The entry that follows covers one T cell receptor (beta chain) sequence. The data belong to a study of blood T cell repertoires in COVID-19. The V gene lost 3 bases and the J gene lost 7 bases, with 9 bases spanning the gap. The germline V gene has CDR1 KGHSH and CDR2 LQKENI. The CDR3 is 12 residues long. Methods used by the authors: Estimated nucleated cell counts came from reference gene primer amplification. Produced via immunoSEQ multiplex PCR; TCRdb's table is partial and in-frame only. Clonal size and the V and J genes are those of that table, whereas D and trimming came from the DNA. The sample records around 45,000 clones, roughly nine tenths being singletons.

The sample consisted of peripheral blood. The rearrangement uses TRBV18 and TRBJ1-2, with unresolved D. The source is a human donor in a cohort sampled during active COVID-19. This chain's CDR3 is CASSPPSSGYTF. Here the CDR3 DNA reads TGTGCCAGCTCACCCCCGTCGAGTGGCTACACCTTC.